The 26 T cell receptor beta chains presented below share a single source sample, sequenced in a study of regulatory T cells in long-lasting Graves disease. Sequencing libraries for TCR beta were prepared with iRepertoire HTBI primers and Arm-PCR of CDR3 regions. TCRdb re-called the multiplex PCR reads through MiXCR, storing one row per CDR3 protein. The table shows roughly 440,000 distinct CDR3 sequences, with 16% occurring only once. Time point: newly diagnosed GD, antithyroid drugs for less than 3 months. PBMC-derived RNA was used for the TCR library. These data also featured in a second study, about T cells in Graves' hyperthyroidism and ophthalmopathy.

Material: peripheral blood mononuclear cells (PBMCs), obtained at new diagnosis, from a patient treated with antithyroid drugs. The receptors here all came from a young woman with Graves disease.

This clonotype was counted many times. CDR3 in DNA: TGTGCCAGCAGTGAGGAACGGGCGGCAGCGACCTACAATGAGCAGTTCTTC. This translates into CASSEERAAATYNEQFF. The genes are TRBV2 and TRBJ2-1; D not resolved. Germline CDR1 is SNHLY and CDR2 is FYNNEI. V was cut by 3 bases and J by 2 bases, with 17 bases left in between. This CDR3 is built from 17 residues.

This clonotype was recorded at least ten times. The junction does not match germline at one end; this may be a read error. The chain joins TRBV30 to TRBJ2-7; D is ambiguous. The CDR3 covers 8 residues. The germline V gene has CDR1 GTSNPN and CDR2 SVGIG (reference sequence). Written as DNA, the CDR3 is TGTGCCTGGAAGCGACCAAACTTC. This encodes CAWKRPNF. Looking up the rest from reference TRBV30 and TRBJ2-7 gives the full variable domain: SQTIHQWPATLVQPVGSPLSLECTVEGTSNPNLYWYRQAAGRGLQLLFYSVGIGQISSEVPQNLSASRPQDRQFILSSKKLLLSDSGFYLCAWKRPNFGPGTRLTVT.

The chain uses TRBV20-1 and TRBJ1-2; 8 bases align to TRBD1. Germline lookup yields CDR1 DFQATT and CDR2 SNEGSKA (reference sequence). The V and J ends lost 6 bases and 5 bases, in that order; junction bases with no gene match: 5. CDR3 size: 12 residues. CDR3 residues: CSAIQGVYGYTF. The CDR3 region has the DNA TGCAGTGCCATACAGGGGGTTTATGGCTACACCTTC.

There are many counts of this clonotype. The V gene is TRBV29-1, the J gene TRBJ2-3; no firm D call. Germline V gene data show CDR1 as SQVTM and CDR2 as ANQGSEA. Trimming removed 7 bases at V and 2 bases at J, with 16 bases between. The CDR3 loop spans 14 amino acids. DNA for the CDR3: TGCAGCGGAAAGGAGCTGCCCCCCACAGATACGCAGTATTTT. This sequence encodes CSGKELPPTDTQYF.

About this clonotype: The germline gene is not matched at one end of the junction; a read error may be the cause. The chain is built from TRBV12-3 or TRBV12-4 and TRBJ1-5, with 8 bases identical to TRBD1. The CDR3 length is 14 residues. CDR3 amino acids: CASRLDRGLQPQHF. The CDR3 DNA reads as TGTGCCAGCAGATTAGACAGGGGTTTGCAGCCCCAGCATTTT.

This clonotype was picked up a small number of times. The CDR3 sequence: CASSSYRLPDQETQYF. The CDR3 region has the DNA TGCGCCAGCAGCTCGTACAGGCTCCCAGACCAAGAGACCCAGTACTTC. The genes are TRBV5-1 and TRBJ2-5, with D possibly TRBD1 on 5 matching bases. This CDR3 is built from 16 residues. Germline V gene data show CDR1 as SGHRS and CDR2 as YFSETQ. V lost 3 bases to trimming and J lost 0 bases, with 15 bases between them.

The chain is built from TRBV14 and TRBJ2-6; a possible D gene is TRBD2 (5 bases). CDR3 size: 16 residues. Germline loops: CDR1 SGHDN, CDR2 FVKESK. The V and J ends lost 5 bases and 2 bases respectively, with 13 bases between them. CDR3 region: CASSYWTGTGANVLTF. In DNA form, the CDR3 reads TGTGCCAGCAGCTACTGGACGGGGACTGGGGCCAACGTCCTGACTTTC.

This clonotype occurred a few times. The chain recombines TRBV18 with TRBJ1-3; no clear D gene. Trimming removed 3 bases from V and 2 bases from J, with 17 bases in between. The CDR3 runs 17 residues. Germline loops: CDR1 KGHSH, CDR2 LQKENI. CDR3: CASSPLSSQQTGNTIYF. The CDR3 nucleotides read TGTGCCAGCTCACCCCTCAGTTCCCAGCAAACTGGAAACACCATATATTTT. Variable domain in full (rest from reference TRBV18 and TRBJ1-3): NAGVMQNPRHLVRRRGQEARLRCSPMKGHSHVYWYRQLPEEGLKFMVYLQKENIIDESGMPKERFSAEFPKEGPSILRIQQVVRGDSAAYFCASSPLSSQQTGNTIYFGEGSWLTVV.

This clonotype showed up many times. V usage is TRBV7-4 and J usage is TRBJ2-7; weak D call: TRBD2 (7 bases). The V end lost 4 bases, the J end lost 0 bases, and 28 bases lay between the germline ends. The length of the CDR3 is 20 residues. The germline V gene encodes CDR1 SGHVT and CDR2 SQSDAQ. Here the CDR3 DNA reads TGTGCCAGCAGCTCGGGGGGCAGGGGTACTGGGTACCCTTCCTCCTACGAGCAGTACTTC. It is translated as CASSSGGRGTGYPSSYEQYF.

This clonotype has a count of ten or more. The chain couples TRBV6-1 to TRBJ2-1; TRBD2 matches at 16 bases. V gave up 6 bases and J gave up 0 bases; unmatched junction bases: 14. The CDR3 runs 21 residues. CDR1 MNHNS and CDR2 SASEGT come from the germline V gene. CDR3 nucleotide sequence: TGTGCCAGCAGCTCCGGGACTAGCGGGAGGGTGGGGGCTTTCTCCTACAATGAGCAGTTCTTC. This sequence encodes CASSSGTSGRVGAFSYNEQFF.

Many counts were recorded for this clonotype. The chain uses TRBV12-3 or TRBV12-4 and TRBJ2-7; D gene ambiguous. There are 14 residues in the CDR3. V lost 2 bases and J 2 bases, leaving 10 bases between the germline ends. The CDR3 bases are TGTGCCAGCAGTTTATTCACGGGTCCCTACGAGCAGTACTTC. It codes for CASSLFTGPYEQYF.

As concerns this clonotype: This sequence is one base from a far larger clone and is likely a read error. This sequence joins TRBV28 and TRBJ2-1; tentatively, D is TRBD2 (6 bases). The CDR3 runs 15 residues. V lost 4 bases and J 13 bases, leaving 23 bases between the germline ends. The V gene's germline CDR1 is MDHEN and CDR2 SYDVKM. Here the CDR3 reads CASSWFSSDQETQFF. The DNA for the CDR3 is TGTGCCAGCAGTTGGTTTTCTAGCGACCAAGAGACCCAGTTCTTC.

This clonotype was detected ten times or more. The CDR3 protein is CASSLAQGWPGELFF. For the CDR3, the DNA is TGTGCCAGCAGTTTAGCACAGGGGTGGCCCGGGGAGCTGTTTTTT. This chain connects TRBV28 to TRBJ2-2, with 7 bases that match TRBD1. J lost 6 bases, V lost 2 bases, and 6 bases had no gene match. CDR3 length: 15 residues. Per the germline V gene, CDR1 is MDHEN and CDR2 is SYDVKM.

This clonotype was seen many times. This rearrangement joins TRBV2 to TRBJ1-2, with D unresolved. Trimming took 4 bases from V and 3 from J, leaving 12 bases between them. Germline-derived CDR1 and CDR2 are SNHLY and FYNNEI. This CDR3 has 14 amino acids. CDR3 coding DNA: TGTGCCAGCAGTGCCGCCCCCCGATACTATGGCTACACCTTC. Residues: CASSAAPRYYGYTF.

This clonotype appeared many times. The CDR3: CASSLAGSGSGEQYF. CDR3 nucleotide sequence: TGTGCCAGCAGCTTAGCGGGGAGCGGGAGCGGCGAGCAGTACTTC. The chain employs TRBV7-9 and TRBJ2-7; TRBD2 aligns across 8 bases. The CDR3 runs 15 residues. Trimming cost V 0 bases and J 6 bases; bases outside gene matches: 7. Germline V lookup: CDR1 SEHNR, CDR2 FQNEAQ (reference sequence).

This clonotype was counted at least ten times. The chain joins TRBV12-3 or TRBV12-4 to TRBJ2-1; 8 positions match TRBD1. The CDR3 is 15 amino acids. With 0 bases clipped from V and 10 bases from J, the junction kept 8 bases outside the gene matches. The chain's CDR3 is CASSLAGTGSREQFF. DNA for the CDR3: TGTGCCAGCAGTTTAGCGGGGACAGGTTCGCGGGAGCAGTTCTTC.

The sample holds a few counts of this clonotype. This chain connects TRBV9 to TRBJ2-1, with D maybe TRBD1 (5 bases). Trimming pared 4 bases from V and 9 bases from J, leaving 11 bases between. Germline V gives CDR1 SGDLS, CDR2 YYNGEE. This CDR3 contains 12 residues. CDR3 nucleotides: TGTGCCAGCAGCTTGGGGCTTGGTGAGCAGTTCTTC. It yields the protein CASSLGLGEQFF.

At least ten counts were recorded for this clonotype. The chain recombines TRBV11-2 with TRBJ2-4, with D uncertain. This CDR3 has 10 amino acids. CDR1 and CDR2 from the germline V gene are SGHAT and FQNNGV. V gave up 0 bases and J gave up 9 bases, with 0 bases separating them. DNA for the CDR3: TGTGCCAGCAGCTTAGACATTCAGTACTTC. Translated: CASSLDIQYF.

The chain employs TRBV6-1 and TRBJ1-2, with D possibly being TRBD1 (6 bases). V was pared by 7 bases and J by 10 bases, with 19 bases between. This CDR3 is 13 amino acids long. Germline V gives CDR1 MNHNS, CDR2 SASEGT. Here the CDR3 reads CASTGQSSNSYTF. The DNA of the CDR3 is TGTGCCAGCACCGGACAGTCCTCGAATTCCTACACCTTC.

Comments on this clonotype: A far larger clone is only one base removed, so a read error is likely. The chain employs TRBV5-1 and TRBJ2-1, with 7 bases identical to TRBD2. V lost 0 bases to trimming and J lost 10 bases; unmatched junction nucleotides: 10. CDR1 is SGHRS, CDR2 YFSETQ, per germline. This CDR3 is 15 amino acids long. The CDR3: CASSLDGGSSYEQFF. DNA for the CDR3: TGCGCCAGCAGCTTGGACGGGGGGTCGTCCTACGAGCAGTTCTTC.

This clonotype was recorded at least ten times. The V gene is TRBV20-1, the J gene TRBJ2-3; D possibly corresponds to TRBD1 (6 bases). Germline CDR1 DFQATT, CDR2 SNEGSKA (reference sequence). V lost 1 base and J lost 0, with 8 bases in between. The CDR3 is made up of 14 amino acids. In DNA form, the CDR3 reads TGCAGTGCTAGAGGACAGGCTAGCACAGATACGCAGTATTTT. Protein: CSARGQASTDTQYF.

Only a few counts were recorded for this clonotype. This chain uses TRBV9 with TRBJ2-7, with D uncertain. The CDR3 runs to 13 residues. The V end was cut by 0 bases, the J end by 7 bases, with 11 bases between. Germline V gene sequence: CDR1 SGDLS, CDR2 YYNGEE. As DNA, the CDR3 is TGTGCCAGCAGCGTAGGCGCCCTCGGAGAGCAGTACTTC. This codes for CASSVGALGEQYF.

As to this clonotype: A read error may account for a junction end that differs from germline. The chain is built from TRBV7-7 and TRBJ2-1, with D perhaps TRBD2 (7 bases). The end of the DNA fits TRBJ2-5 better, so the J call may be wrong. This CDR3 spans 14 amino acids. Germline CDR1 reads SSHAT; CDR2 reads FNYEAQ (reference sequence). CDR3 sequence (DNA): TGTGCTAGCAGCCCTGGCGGGGGCTCGGAGACCCAGTACTTC. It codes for CASSPGGGSETQYF.

The CDR3 region has the DNA TGCGCCAGCAGCCCAGGACAGGGAACAGCTGGGGCCAACGTCCTGACTTTC. It codes for CASSPGQGTAGANVLTF. This chain uses TRBV5-1 with TRBJ2-6, with 8 positions matching TRBD1. The CDR3 sequence is 17 residues long. Germline lookup yields CDR1 SGHRS and CDR2 YFSETQ. V lost 4 bases, J lost 2 bases, and 8 bases stayed unmatched.

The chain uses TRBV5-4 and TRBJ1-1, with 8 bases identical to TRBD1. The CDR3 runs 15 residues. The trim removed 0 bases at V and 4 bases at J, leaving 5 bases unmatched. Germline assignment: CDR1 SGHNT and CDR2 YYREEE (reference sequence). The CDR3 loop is CASSLDNRGGTEAFF. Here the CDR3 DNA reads TGTGCCAGCAGCTTGGATAACAGGGGGGGCACTGAAGCTTTCTTT.

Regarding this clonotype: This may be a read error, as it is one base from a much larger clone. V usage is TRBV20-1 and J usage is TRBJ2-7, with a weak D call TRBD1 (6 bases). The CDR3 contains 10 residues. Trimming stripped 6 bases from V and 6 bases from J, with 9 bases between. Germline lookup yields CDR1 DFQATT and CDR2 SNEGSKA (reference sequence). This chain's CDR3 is CSAGACEQYF. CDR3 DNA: TGCAGTGCGGGGGCGTGCGAGCAGTACTTC.